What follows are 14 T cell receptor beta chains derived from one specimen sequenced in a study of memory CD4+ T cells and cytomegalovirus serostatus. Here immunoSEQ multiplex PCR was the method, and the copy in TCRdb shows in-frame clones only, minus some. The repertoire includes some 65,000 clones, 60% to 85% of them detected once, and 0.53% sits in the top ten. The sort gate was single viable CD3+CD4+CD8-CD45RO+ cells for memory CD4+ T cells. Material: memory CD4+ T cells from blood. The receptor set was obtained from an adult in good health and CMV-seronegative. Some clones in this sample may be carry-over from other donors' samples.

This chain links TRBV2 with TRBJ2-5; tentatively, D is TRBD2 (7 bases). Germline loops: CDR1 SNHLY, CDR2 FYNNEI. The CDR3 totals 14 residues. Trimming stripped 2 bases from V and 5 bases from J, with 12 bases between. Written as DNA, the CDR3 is TGTGCCAGCAGTGAATTAGGGGGAGGGGAGACCCAGTACTTC. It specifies CASSELGGGETQYF.

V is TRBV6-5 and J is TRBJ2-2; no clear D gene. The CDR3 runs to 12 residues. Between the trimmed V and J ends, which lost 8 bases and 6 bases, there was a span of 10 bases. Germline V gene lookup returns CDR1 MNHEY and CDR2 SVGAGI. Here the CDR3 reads CASVGPAGELFF. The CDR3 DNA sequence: TGTGCCAGCGTTGGGCCTGCCGGGGAGCTGTTTTTT.

The CDR3 reads CASSVSPSALTGELFF. The CDR3 bases are TGTGCCAGCAGTGTTAGTCCTAGCGCCCTCACCGGGGAGCTGTTTTTT. The gene calls are TRBV6-4 and TRBJ2-2, with D perhaps TRBD2 (6 bases). This CDR3 spans 16 amino acids. CDR1 is MRHNA and CDR2 is SNTAGT in the germline V gene. V shed 4 bases and J shed 4 bases, with 16 bases lying between them.

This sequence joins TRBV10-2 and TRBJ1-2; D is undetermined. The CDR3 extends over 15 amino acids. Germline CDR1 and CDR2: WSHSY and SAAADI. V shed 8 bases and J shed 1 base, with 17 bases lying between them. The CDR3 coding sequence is TGCGCCAGCGCGCGGTACGGGAAGCTTAACTATGGCTACACCTTC. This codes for CASARYGKLNYGYTF.

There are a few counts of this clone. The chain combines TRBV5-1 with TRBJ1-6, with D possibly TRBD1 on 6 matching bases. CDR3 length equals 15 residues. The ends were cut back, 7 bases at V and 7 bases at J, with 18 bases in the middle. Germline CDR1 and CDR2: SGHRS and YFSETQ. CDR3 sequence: CASRLGGGANSPLHF. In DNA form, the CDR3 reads TGCGCCAGCCGACTCGGGGGGGGCGCAAATTCACCCCTCCACTTT.

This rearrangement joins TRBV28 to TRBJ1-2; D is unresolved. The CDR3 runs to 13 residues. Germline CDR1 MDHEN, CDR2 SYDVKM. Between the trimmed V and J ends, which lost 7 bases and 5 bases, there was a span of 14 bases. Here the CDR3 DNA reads TGTGCCAGCACCGTCGTCCGGGGATATGGCTACACCTTC. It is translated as CASTVVRGYGYTF.

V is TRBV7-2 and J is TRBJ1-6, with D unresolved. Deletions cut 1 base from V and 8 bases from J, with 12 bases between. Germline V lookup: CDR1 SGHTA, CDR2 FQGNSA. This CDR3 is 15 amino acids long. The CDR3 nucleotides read TGTGCCAGCAGCTTAGTCGCCCTGAGGGATTCACCCCTCCACTTT. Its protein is CASSLVALRDSPLHF. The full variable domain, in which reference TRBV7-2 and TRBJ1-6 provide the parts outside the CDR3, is GAGVSQSPSNKVTEKGKDVELRCDPISGHTALYWYRQSLGQGLEFLIYFQGNSAPDKSGLPSDRFSAERTGGSVSTLTIQRTQQEDSAVYLCASSLVALRDSPLHFGNGTRLTVT.

The CDR3 loop reads CAWTSGLTDTQYF. The CDR3 nucleotides read TGTGCCTGGACTAGCGGGCTCACAGATACGCAGTATTTT. V is TRBV30 and J is TRBJ2-3; 8 bases are a match to TRBD2. After removal of 4 bases from V and 2 bases from J, the junction contained 2 bases not matched to a gene. This CDR3 has 13 amino acids. The germline gives CDR1 GTSNPN, CDR2 SVGIG (reference sequence).

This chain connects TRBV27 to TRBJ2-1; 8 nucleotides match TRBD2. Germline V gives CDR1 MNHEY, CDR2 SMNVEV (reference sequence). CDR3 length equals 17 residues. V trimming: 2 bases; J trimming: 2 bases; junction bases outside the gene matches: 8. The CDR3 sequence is CASSLGTALAAYNEQFF. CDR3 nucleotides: TGTGCCAGCAGTTTAGGGACCGCACTAGCGGCCTACAATGAGCAGTTCTTC.

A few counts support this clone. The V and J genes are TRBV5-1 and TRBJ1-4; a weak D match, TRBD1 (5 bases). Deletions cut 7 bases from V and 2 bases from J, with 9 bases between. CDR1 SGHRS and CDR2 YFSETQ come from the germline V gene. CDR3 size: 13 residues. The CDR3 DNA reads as TGCGCCAGCGCGGGGACGACTAATGAAAAACTGTTTTTT. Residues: CASAGTTNEKLFF. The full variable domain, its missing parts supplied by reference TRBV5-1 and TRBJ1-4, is KAGVTQTPRYLIKTRGQQVTLSCSPISGHRSVSWYQQTPGQGLQFLFEYFSETQRNKGNFPGRFSGRQFSNSRSEMNVSTLELGDSALYLCASAGTTNEKLFFGSGTQLSVL.

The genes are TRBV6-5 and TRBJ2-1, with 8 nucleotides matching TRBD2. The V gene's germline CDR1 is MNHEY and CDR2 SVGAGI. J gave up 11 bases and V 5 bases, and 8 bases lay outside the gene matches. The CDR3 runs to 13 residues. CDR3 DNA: TGTGCCAGCAGTGGCCGGGAGGGGAGCAAGCAGTTCTTC. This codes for CASSGREGSKQFF.

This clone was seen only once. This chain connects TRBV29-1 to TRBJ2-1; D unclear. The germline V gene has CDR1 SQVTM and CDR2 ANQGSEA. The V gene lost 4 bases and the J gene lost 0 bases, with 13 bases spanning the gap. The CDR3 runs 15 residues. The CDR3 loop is CSVAVGPSSYNEQFF. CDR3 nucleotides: TGCAGCGTTGCGGTCGGGCCGAGCTCCTACAATGAGCAGTTCTTC.

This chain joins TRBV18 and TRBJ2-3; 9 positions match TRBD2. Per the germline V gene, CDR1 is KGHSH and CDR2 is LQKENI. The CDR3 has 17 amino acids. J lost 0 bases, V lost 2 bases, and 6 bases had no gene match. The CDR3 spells CASSPRRSGGSTDTQYF. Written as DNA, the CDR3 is TGTGCCAGCTCACCAAGGCGTAGCGGGGGAAGCACAGATACGCAGTATTTT.

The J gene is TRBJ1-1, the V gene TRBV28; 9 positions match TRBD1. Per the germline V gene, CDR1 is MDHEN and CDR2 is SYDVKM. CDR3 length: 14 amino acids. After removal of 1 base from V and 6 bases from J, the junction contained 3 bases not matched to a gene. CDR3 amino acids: CASSLSRDRAEAFF. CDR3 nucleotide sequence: TGTGCCAGCAGTTTATCGCGGGACAGGGCTGAAGCTTTCTTT.